This passage covers 2 T cell receptor delta chains from one sample sequenced in a study of Vδ1+ human thymocytes. General study results and limits: Thymic TRG and TRD repertoires appeared highly polyclonal.

RNA was extracted from the cells and then reverse transcribed. CDR3 amplicons came from multiplex PCR with pooled V-gene forward and constant-region reverse primers. TCRdb re-processed the multiplex PCR reads via CATT. The data contain some 73,000 delta-chain clones, around 34% of them singletons. These receptors lack a known antigen. Sequenced material: Vdelta1+ gamma-delta thymocytes from the thymus. Described subset: FACS-sorted CD3+ TCRalphabeta- TCRVdelta1+ TCRVdelta2- thymocytes. The receptors here all came from a boy under two years old who had congenital heart surgery.

This clone was seen a handful of times. The rearrangement joins TRDV1 to TRDJ1; perhaps TRDD3 as D (8 bases). Trimming took 3 bases from V and 0 from J, leaving 29 bases between them. This CDR3 has 21 amino acids. The germline gives CDR1 TSWWSYY, CDR2 QGS. The CDR3 region is CALGDRFLRGDRDKYTDKLIF. For the CDR3, the DNA is TGTGCTCTTGGGGATCGTTTCCTACGGGGGGATAGGGACAAGTACACCGATAAACTCATCTTT.

This chain links TRDV1 with TRDJ1; TRDD3 matches 11 bases. J lost 4 bases, V lost 5 bases, and 21 bases had no gene match. Germline-derived CDR1 and CDR2 are TSWWSYY and QGS. The CDR3 consists of 20 residues. The CDR3 nucleotides are TGTGCTCTTGGGTCCCCTTTTCCTATGCTGGGGGATACTTGGGGCGATAAACTCATCTTT. It encodes CALGSPFPMLGDTWGDKLIF.